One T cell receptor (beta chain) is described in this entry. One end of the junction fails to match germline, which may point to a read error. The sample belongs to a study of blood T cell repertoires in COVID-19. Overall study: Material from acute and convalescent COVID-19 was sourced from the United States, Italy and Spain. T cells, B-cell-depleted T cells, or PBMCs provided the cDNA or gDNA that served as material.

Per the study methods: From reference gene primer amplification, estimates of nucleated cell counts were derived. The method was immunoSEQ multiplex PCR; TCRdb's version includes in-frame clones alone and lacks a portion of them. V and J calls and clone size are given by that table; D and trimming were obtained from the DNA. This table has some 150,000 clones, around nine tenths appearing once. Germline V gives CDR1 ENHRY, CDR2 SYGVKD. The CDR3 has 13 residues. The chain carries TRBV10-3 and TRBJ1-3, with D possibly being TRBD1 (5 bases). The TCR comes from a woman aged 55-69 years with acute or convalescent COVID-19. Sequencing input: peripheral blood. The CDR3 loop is CAIGGASGNTIYF. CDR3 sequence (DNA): TGTGCCATCGGTGGGGCATCTGGGAACACCATATATTTT.